This TCR beta chain was identified in a study of shared clonotypes between healthy human individuals. TCRdb's copy holds only in-frame clones and misses some; the assay was immunoSEQ multiplex PCR. The table includes hundreds of thousands of clones, about 80% detected once. V dropped 10 bases and J dropped 0 bases, with 19 bases sitting between them. CDR3 length equals 16 residues. The germline gives CDR1 MDHEN, CDR2 SYDVKM. Sequencing was performed on PBMCs. This TCR was sampled from a woman in her thirties or forties in good health. Some clones in this sample may be carry-over from other donors' samples. The V gene is TRBV28, the J gene TRBJ1-5; D unresolved. DNA of the CDR3: TGTGCCACCATGGGGAGGGTTGCGTTTAGCAATCAGCCCCAGCATTTT. Residues: CATMGRVAFSNQPQHF.